This entry describes one T cell receptor beta chain. The data stem from a study of monozygotic twins with inflammatory bowel disease. CDR3 length: 15 amino acids. Germline V gene lookup returns CDR1 MDHEN and CDR2 SYDVKM. TCRdb derives one entry per CDR3 protein from the 5' RACE reads, leaving out DNA. The table counts under 200,000 distinct CDR3 sequences; approximately 3% lies in the top ten. The V call is TRBV28, the J call TRBJ2-5; TCRdb indicates TRBD2, and absent DNA this call remains unverified. Sequencing was carried out using blood. The source of this sequence is a human donor with ulcerative colitis or Crohn's disease, or a healthy co-twin of an affected twin (not recorded which). This CDR3 reads CASSFVGLAEETQYF. Combining the CDR3 with reference TRBV28 and TRBJ2-5 gives the whole variable domain DVKVTQSSRYLVKRTGEKVFLECVQDMDHENMFWYRQDPGLGLRLIYFSYDVKMKEKGDIPEGYSVSREKKERFSLILESASTNQTSMYLCASSFVGLAEETQYFGPGTRLLVL.